Listed here are 11 T cell receptor beta chains from one sample, sequenced in a study of shared clonotypes between healthy human individuals. Some clones are missing from TCRdb's copy, which holds only in-frame ones; the method was immunoSEQ multiplex PCR. The sample shows 2 million to 2.5 million clones, approximately 93% of them seen only once. Sequencing used naive CD4+ T cells from PBMCs. As for subset: CD45RA+ positively selected. The receptors derive from a man between 18 and 29 years old in good health. Some clones in this sample may be carry-over from other donors' samples.

The gene calls are TRBV2 and TRBJ2-1; the D gene is possibly TRBD1 (5 bases). The CDR3 spans 15 residues. The germline V gene has CDR1 SNHLY and CDR2 FYNNEI. Trimming removed 1 base at V and 3 bases at J, with 10 bases between. As DNA, the CDR3 is TGTGCCAGCAGTGAAGGGGGCGCGAACTACAATGAGCAGTTCTTC. It specifies CASSEGGANYNEQFF.

The chain couples TRBV27 to TRBJ2-1, with D unclear. Germline-derived CDR1 and CDR2 are MNHEY and SMNVEV (reference sequence). V was cut by 10 bases and J by 7 bases, with 23 bases left in between. This CDR3 region has 15 residues. The CDR3, as DNA: TGTGCCACCAAGTCCTCCCCCAGCGTGGGGAATGAGCAGTTCTTC. Residues: CATKSSPSVGNEQFF.

This clone was seen a handful of times. The V call is TRBV30, the J call TRBJ1-4; TRBD1 is a possible D gene (6 bases). The ends were cut back, 2 bases at V and 7 bases at J, with 11 bases in the middle. CDR1 is GTSNPN, CDR2 SVGIG, per germline (reference sequence). The CDR3 totals 13 residues. The CDR3 DNA reads as TGTGCCTGGAGTATACAGGGAAGTGAAAAACTGTTTTTT. Its translation is CAWSIQGSEKLFF.

The rearrangement uses TRBV2 and TRBJ2-5; D gene ambiguous. This CDR3 comprises 13 residues. Germline assignment: CDR1 SNHLY and CDR2 FYNNEI. V dropped 3 bases and J dropped 4 bases, with 9 bases sitting between them. Here the CDR3 DNA reads TGTGCCAGCAGTGAGTACAGAGTAGAGACCCAGTACTTC. This encodes CASSEYRVETQYF.

Of note for this clone: Other DNA variants within this sample encode the same CDR3. This chain uses TRBV2 with TRBJ2-1, with no clear D. Germline lookup yields CDR1 SNHLY and CDR2 FYNNEI. This CDR3 contains 14 residues. The V and J ends lost 6 bases and 4 bases respectively, with 13 bases between them. The CDR3: CASRLASPYNEQFF. For the CDR3, the DNA is TGTGCCAGCAGGTTAGCAAGCCCTTACAATGAGCAGTTCTTC.

The J gene is TRBJ1-1, the V gene TRBV7-2; D perhaps matches TRBD1 (5 bases). Trimming cost V 5 bases and J 0 bases, with 10 bases left between them. The germline CDR1 and CDR2 sequences are SGHTA and FQGNSA. The CDR3 covers 14 residues. CDR3 in amino acids: CASSGDRMNTEAFF. DNA for the CDR3: TGTGCCAGCAGCGGGGACCGCATGAACACTGAAGCTTTCTTT.

The chain is built from TRBV5-1 and TRBJ1-2; D unclear. V was cut by 0 bases and J by 4 bases, with 10 bases left in between. Germline V lookup: CDR1 SGHRS, CDR2 YFSETQ. The CDR3 extends over 14 amino acids. CDR3 sequence (DNA): TGCGCCAGCAGCTTGGTGGTAGGAGTCTATGGCTACACCTTC. Translating gives CASSLVVGVYGYTF.

V and J are TRBV6-5 and TRBJ2-7, with no clear D. Germline assignment: CDR1 MNHEY and CDR2 SVGAGI. V shed 0 bases and J shed 0 bases, with 12 bases lying between them. This CDR3 comprises 16 residues. This CDR3 is CASSYSSSTHSYEQYF. CDR3 nucleotides: TGTGCCAGCAGTTACTCGAGTTCCACCCACTCCTACGAGCAGTACTTC.

The V call is TRBV11-3, the J call TRBJ2-7; D gene ambiguous. CDR3 length equals 12 residues. Trimming shortened V by 4 bases and J by 4 bases, and 8 bases separated the two germline ends. Germline CDR1 SGHNT, CDR2 YENEEA. CDR3 in DNA: TGTGCCAGCAGCTCTGGTTCTTACGAGCAGTACTTC. Amino acids: CASSSGSYEQYF.

J is TRBJ1-1 and V is TRBV7-2, with 10 bases lining up with TRBD1. The CDR3 is made up of 14 amino acids. In germline, CDR1 is SGHTA, CDR2 FQGNSA. J lost 5 bases, V lost 8 bases, and 8 bases had no gene match. CDR3 DNA sequence: TGTGCCAGCTCCCGACAGGGGGCTATAACTGAAGCTTTCTTT. Protein: CASSRQGAITEAFF.

The V gene is TRBV5-4, the J gene TRBJ2-3; the match to TRBD2 covers 8 bases. V gave up 0 bases and J gave up 0 bases; unmatched junction bases: 3. The V gene's germline CDR1 is SGHNT and CDR2 YYREEE (reference sequence). The CDR3 has 16 residues. CDR3 residues: CASSLESSGSTDTQYF. As DNA, the CDR3 is TGTGCCAGCAGCTTGGAGTCTAGCGGGAGCACAGATACGCAGTATTTT.